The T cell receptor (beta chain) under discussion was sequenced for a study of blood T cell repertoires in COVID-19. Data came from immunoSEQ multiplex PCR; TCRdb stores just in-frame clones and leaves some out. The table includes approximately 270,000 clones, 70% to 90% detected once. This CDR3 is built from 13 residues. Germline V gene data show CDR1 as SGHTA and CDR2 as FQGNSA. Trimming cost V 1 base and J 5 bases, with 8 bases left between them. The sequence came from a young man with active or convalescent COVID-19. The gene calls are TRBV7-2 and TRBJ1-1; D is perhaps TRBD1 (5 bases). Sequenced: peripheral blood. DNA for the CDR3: TGTGCCAGCAGCTTAGGGGGGGGAACTGAAGCTTTCTTT. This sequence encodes CASSLGGGTEAFF.